This T cell receptor beta chain is from a study of monozygotic twins with inflammatory bowel disease. On this clonotype itself: What it binds is unknown.

The CDR3 is 13 amino acids. From germline, CDR1 is SGHDN and CDR2 FVKESK. Whole-study results and caveats: No distinction between different T cell subtypes was possible. The authors note that differing immunosuppressive treatments may have added variability to patient repertoires. Healthy twins shared more clonotypes with others than IBD patients, most markedly active ones.

cDNA encoding TCRalpha and TCRbeta underwent two nested PCRs of 16 and 9 cycles, each of which was followed by bead purification. TCRdb re-called the 5' RACE reads and shows each CDR3 protein once, DNA omitted. The listing records 400,000 to 500,000 distinct CDR3 sequences. The rearrangement joins TRBV14 to TRBJ2-2. Sequenced input: blood. The receptor was derived from a human donor with ulcerative colitis or Crohn's disease, or a healthy co-twin of an affected twin (not recorded which). The CDR3 sequence: CASSQGNTGELFF.